A single sample is the source of the 29 T cell receptor beta chains below, sequenced in a study of T cells after yellow fever vaccination (dated by TCRdb to about 2019). Libraries were made using 5' RACE. Sequencing was carried out with an Illumina NovaSeq 6000. In TCRdb, the public reads were trimmed at Q25 with fastp and aligned with MiXCR, with productive beta chains retained. Rows are combined by CDR3 protein, so each entry shows the most common genes and DNA. Across this sample there are 150,000 to 200,000 distinct CDR3 sequences, with 9.5% to 11% seen only once. Of the sample, roughly a third falls within the top ten clones. Taken with the paper, the label for treatment or condition translates to: live attenuated yellow fever vaccine strain. The starting material was CD8+ T cells sorted from PBMCs, obtained 15 days after the yellow fever booster vaccination. The origin of the receptors is a man younger than 30 who received the YFV17D yellow fever vaccine.

The sample holds a few counts of this clonotype. The chain joins TRBV29-1 to TRBJ2-1; possibly TRBD1 or TRBD2 for D (6 bases each). CDR3 size: 14 residues. The germline gives CDR1 SQVTM, CDR2 ANQGSEA. Trimming left V 4 bases short and J 6 bases short, with 16 bases between. The CDR3 DNA is TGCAGCGTTGTACTGGTGCCGGGGGCCAATGAGCAGTTCTTC. This codes for CSVVLVPGANEQFF.

The chain joins TRBV24-1 to TRBJ1-1, with D hard to call. The CDR3 is 13 amino acids. V was shortened by 7 bases and J by 0 bases, with 8 bases between the two germline ends. From germline, CDR1 is KGHDR and CDR2 SFDVKD. The CDR3 nucleotides are TGTGCCACCAGGCCAGGAATGAACACTGAAGCTTTCTTT. Protein sequence: CATRPGMNTEAFF.

This clonotype was observed a handful of times. This chain links TRBV28 with TRBJ2-7; D is undetermined. Germline CDR1 MDHEN, CDR2 SYDVKM. This CDR3 is 12 amino acids long. The V gene lost 5 bases and the J gene lost 2 bases, with 7 bases spanning the gap. CDR3 bases: TGTGCCAGCAGTGATACCCCCTACGAGCAGTACGTC. It yields the protein CASSDTPYEQYV.

The chain carries TRBV6-6 and TRBJ2-7, with 7 bases matching TRBD1. Trimming took 5 bases from V and 6 from J; bases not matched to a gene: 13. This CDR3 has 15 amino acids. Germline assignment: CDR1 MNHNY and CDR2 SVGAGI (reference sequence). The CDR3 region is CASSQKNRGAGEQYV. CDR3 DNA: TGTGCCAGCAGTCAAAAAAACAGGGGCGCGGGCGAGCAGTACGTC.

This clonotype was found a few times. The rearrangement uses TRBV9 and TRBJ1-2; D remains ambiguous. Trimming cost V 4 bases and J 4 bases, with 14 bases left between them. Germline-derived CDR1 and CDR2 are SGDLS and YYNGEE. The CDR3 has 14 amino acids. The CDR3 here is CASSRPGLSYGYTF. The CDR3 bases are TGTGCCAGCAGCCGCCCGGGGTTGAGCTATGGCTACACCTTC.

The V gene is TRBV7-6, the J gene TRBJ2-2; 8 nucleotides match TRBD2. The ends lost 5 bases at V and 3 bases at J; junction bases unmatched: 5. The CDR3 consists of 15 residues. The germline V gene has CDR1 SGHVS and CDR2 FNYEAQ. This chain's CDR3 is CASSRGGPYTGELFF. CDR3 sequence (DNA): TGTGCCAGCAGCCGGGGGGGCCCCTACACCGGGGAGCTGTTTTTT.

The rearrangement uses TRBV15 and TRBJ2-1; D possibly uses TRBD1 or TRBD2 (5 bases each). This CDR3 contains 14 residues. The V gene's germline CDR1 is LNHNV and CDR2 YYDKDF (reference sequence). V was shortened by 5 bases and J by 8 bases, with 16 bases between the two germline ends. The DNA of the CDR3 is TGTGCCACCAGCGGGGCCACTGGGGGATATGAGCAGTTCTTC. It is translated as CATSGATGGYEQFF. The full variable domain, rest sourced from reference TRBV15 and TRBJ2-1, is DAMVIQNPRYQVTQFGKPVTLSCSQTLNHNVMYWYQQKSSQAPKLLFHYYDKDFNNEADTPDNFQSRRPNTSFCFLDIRSPGLGDTAMYLCATSGATGGYEQFFGPGTRLTVL.

The gene calls are TRBV29-1 and TRBJ2-1; a possible D gene is TRBD1 (5 bases). V dropped 4 bases and J dropped 4 bases, with 14 bases sitting between them. The length of the CDR3 is 14 residues. The V gene's germline CDR1 is SQVTM and CDR2 ANQGSEA. The chain's CDR3 is CSVVGQGGYNEQFF. The CDR3 region has the DNA TGCAGCGTTGTGGGGCAGGGTGGTTACAATGAGCAGTTCTTC.

V is TRBV5-1 and J is TRBJ2-2; no firm D call. The CDR3 is 13 amino acids. V was pared by 1 base and J by 3 bases, with 4 bases between. Germline CDR1 reads SGHRS; CDR2 reads YFSETQ. The CDR3 DNA is TGCGCCAGCAGCTTGAAATACACCGGGGAGCTGTTTTTT. It yields the protein CASSLKYTGELFF. The entire variable domain, with the rest obtained from reference TRBV5-1 and TRBJ2-2, is as follows: KAGVTQTPRYLIKTRGQQVTLSCSPISGHRSVSWYQQTPGQGLQFLFEYFSETQRNKGNFPGRFSGRQFSNSRSEMNVSTLELGDSALYLCASSLKYTGELFFGEGSRLTVL.

The sample holds many counts of this clonotype. The rearrangement links TRBV29-1 to TRBJ2-2; D is ambiguous. The CDR3 has 13 amino acids. V was cut by 6 bases and J by 0 bases, with 8 bases left in between. In germline, CDR1 is SQVTM, CDR2 ANQGSEA. The CDR3 is CSVHDPNTGELFF. CDR3 bases: TGCAGCGTCCACGACCCGAACACCGGGGAGCTGTTTTTT.

This clonotype was detected only a few times. The rearrangement joins TRBV20-1 to TRBJ2-5, with 8 bases fitting TRBD2. The V gene end was trimmed by 8 bases and the J gene end by 4 bases; junction bases not matched to a gene: 12. The CDR3 totals 14 residues. Germline values: CDR1 DFQATT, CDR2 SNEGSKA (reference sequence). The CDR3 sequence is CSTLPFAGGETQYF. The CDR3 DNA sequence: TGCAGTACTCTACCCTTTGCGGGGGGAGAGACCCAGTACTTC.

The CDR3 sequence is CASSLGQNEQFF. Here the CDR3 DNA reads TGTGCCAGCAGCTTAGGACAGAATGAGCAGTTCTTC. This rearrangement joins TRBV11-1 to TRBJ2-1, with D possibly being TRBD1 (5 bases). Germline V lookup: CDR1 SGHAT, CDR2 FQDESV (reference sequence). This CDR3 comprises 12 residues. Trimming cost V 1 base and J 7 bases, with 5 bases left between them.

This clonotype was picked up many times. The chain uses TRBV19 and TRBJ1-1; D is unclear. The CDR3 has 14 amino acids. Germline CDR1 is LNHDA and CDR2 is SQIVND (reference sequence). V shed 5 bases and J shed 2 bases, with 12 bases lying between them. CDR3 sequence (DNA): TGTGCCAGTAGTCTAGGACGGGCAAACACTGAAGCTTTCTTT. It encodes CASSLGRANTEAFF.

The rearrangement joins TRBV4-3 to TRBJ2-5; 7 nucleotides match TRBD1. The CDR3 is 15 amino acids. Germline trimming cut 4 bases from V and 5 bases from J; bases unmatched to any gene: 10. Per germline, CDR1 LGHNA and CDR2 YSLEER. The CDR3 DNA follows: TGCGCCAGCAGCCTAAAGGGGGCTTTAAGGGAGACCCAGTACTTC. Its translation is CASSLKGALRETQYF.

The chain links TRBV20-1 to TRBJ2-3; unclear D gene. V lost 1 base to trimming and J lost 3 bases, with 11 bases between them. Germline V lookup: CDR1 DFQATT, CDR2 SNEGSKA (reference sequence). The CDR3 totals 14 residues. The CDR3 is CSARGGVRTDTQYF. Here the CDR3 DNA reads TGCAGTGCTAGAGGTGGGGTCAGAACAGATACGCAGTATTTT.

The chain uses TRBV6-1 and TRBJ1-2; D call uncertain. The V end was cut by 6 bases, the J end by 4 bases, with 9 bases between. The CDR3 sequence is 12 residues long. From germline, CDR1 is MNHNS and CDR2 SASEGT. The CDR3 coding sequence is TGTGCCAGCAGGAGTGAGGGCTATGGCTACACCTTC. It is translated as CASRSEGYGYTF.

This clonotype was seen ten or more times. V and J are TRBV4-3 and TRBJ2-1; 7 positions agree with TRBD1. Germline V lookup: CDR1 LGHNA, CDR2 YSLEER. J lost 7 bases, V lost 0 bases, and 6 bases had no gene match. This CDR3 spans 15 amino acids. CDR3 nucleotides: TGCGCCAGCAGCCAAGACAGGGGGAACTCGAATGAGCAGTTCTTC. Translated, it gives CASSQDRGNSNEQFF.

The rearrangement links TRBV12-3 or TRBV12-4 to TRBJ2-1; D is uncertain. V lost 6 bases to trimming and J lost 9 bases, with 9 bases between them. The CDR3 totals 11 residues. The CDR3: CASSPLREQFF. The CDR3 coding sequence is TGTGCCAGCAGCCCGCTTCGTGAGCAGTTCTTC.

The chain carries TRBV13 and TRBJ2-7; tentatively, D is TRBD1 or TRBD2 (5 bases each). Germline CDR1 PRHDT, CDR2 FYEKMQ (reference sequence). The CDR3 has 16 amino acids. Trimming shortened V by 5 bases and J by 2 bases, and 19 bases separated the two germline ends. In DNA form, the CDR3 reads TGTGCCAGCAGCGACTATCCGGGACGCAATACCTACGAGCAGTACTTC. Its protein is CASSDYPGRNTYEQYF. Drawing the rest from reference TRBV13 and TRBJ2-7, the complete variable domain is AAGVIQSPRHLIKEKRETATLKCYPIPRHDTVYWYQQGPGQDPQFLISFYEKMQSDKGSIPDRFSAQQFSDYHSELNMSSLELGDSALYFCASSDYPGRNTYEQYFGPGTRLTVT.

In DNA form, the CDR3 reads TGTGCCACCAGTGAAGAACAGGGGAGGCCCCAGCATTTT. Amino acid sequence: CATSEEQGRPQHF. The gene calls are TRBV24-1 and TRBJ1-5; 7 positions agree with TRBD1. Germline-derived CDR1 and CDR2 are KGHDR and SFDVKD. The CDR3 loop spans 13 amino acids. Trimming removed 4 bases from V and 9 bases from J; junction bases left unmatched: 5.

A few counts support this clonotype. The chain recombines TRBV6-1 with TRBJ2-3, with D possibly called TRBD1 or TRBD2 (6 bases each). CDR3 size: 14 residues. Germline CDR1 is MNHNS and CDR2 is SASEGT. V was cut by 6 bases and J by 2 bases, with 12 bases left in between. The CDR3 region is CASRGGGFTDTQYF. The CDR3 nucleotides read TGTGCCAGCAGGGGGGGCGGATTCACAGATACGCAGTATTTT.

This clonotype was found a few times. The chain employs TRBV27 and TRBJ2-5; 10 bases are a match to TRBD1. This CDR3 comprises 14 residues. Germline values: CDR1 MNHEY, CDR2 SMNVEV (reference sequence). Trimming at V came to 6 bases and at J to 5 bases, leaving 6 bases not matched to a gene. CDR3 amino acids: CASRWTGGKETQYF. CDR3 bases: TGTGCCAGCAGGTGGACAGGGGGGAAGGAGACCCAGTACTTC.

This clonotype was counted a few times. The chain combines TRBV4-1 with TRBJ2-7, with D tentatively TRBD1 (5 bases). Trimming removed 5 bases from V and 3 bases from J, with 14 bases in between. Looked up from germline, CDR1 is MGHRA and CDR2 is YSYEKL. The CDR3 sequence is 14 residues long. CDR3 DNA sequence: TGCGCCAGCAGCTTAAACCAGGGCAGCTACGAGCAGTACGTC. This translates into CASSLNQGSYEQYV.

This clonotype came up a few times. This chain links TRBV7-6 with TRBJ2-2, with D possibly TRBD1 on 5 matching bases. CDR1 SGHVS and CDR2 FNYEAQ come from the germline V gene. CDR3 size: 15 residues. Trimming took 7 bases from V and 0 from J, leaving 12 bases between them. The CDR3 DNA is TGTGCCAGCACCGGCAGGGCCTCGAACACCGGGGAGCTGTTTTTT. It is translated as CASTGRASNTGELFF.

This clonotype has more than one count but fewer than ten. The gene calls are TRBV6-2 or TRBV6-3 and TRBJ1-5; 9 positions agree with TRBD1. CDR3 length equals 14 residues. CDR1 and CDR2 (germline): MNHEY, SVGEGT. The J segment lost 5 bases and the V segment lost 6 bases, leaving 5 bases of the junction unmatched. The CDR3 nucleotides are TGTGCCAGCAGCCATACAGGGGGCCATCAGCCCCAGCATTTT. Its translation is CASSHTGGHQPQHF.

The chain has TRBV24-1 and TRBJ2-3, with 8 bases lining up with TRBD2. This CDR3 region has 15 residues. V lost 4 bases to trimming and J lost 2 bases; unmatched junction nucleotides: 4. Germline V CDR1 and CDR2: KGHDR, SFDVKD. CDR3 sequence: CATSDRGLDTDTQYF. CDR3 in DNA: TGTGCCACCAGTGACCGGGGACTAGACACAGATACGCAGTATTTT.

This clonotype was seen a handful of times. The rearrangement joins TRBV14 to TRBJ2-5; a weak D match, TRBD1 (6 bases). Germline lookup yields CDR1 SGHDN and CDR2 FVKESK. This CDR3 is 16 amino acids long. The germline V and J ends were trimmed by 4 bases and 1 base, with 16 bases remaining between them. CDR3 loop: CASSLGTTLTQETQYF. The CDR3 DNA is TGTGCCAGCAGCCTGGGGACAACCCTAACCCAAGAGACCCAGTACTTC.

This clonotype occurred a few times. The rearrangement joins TRBV20-1 to TRBJ2-3, with TRBD1 identical over 8 bases. Germline V gene lookup returns CDR1 DFQATT and CDR2 SNEGSKA (reference sequence). V was pared by 5 bases and J by 3 bases, with 4 bases of the junction left unmatched. CDR3 length equals 13 residues. CDR3 residues: CSAADRATDTQYF. DNA for the CDR3: TGCAGTGCTGCGGACAGGGCGACAGATACGCAGTATTTT.

In this sample, this clonotype turned up a few times. V usage is TRBV7-6 and J usage is TRBJ2-2; 7 positions agree with TRBD1. Germline-derived CDR1 and CDR2 are SGHVS and FNYEAQ. V dropped 6 bases and J dropped 3; count of bases not matched to a gene: 7. This CDR3 spans 15 amino acids. The CDR3 coding sequence is TGTGCCAGCAGGGGACAGTTCGTTGACACCGGGGAGCTGTTTTTT. It encodes CASRGQFVDTGELFF.